The TCR beta chain described here comes from a study of shared clonotypes between healthy human individuals. This CDR3 region has 14 residues. Germline loops: CDR1 MDHEN, CDR2 SYDVKM. V lost 2 bases, J lost 1 base, and 7 bases lay in between. Regarding the study as a whole: Memory subsets had estimated richness that was generally smaller than that of naive subsets.

Points on this clone: The antigen is undetermined. The identical CDR3 is also encoded by other nucleotide sequences in the sample.

The assay was immunoSEQ multiplex PCR, and TCRdb's table has in-frame clones only and misses some. The top ten clones hold around 1.7% of a sample with about 2.1 million clones, just under 95% of them seen once. Naive-designated CD8 cells lacked CD45RO, were positively enriched for CCR7, and omitted terminally differentiated effector memory CD45RA+ cells. Study donors comprised healthy, HIV-negative adults devoid of recent acute infection or vaccination. V usage is TRBV28 and J usage is TRBJ2-3, with a possible D match to TRBD2 (6 bases). This TCR derives from a man between 18 and 35 years old in good health. Some clones in this sample may be carry-over from other donors' samples. Sequencing was done on a sample of naive CD8+ T cells from PBMCs. DNA for the CDR3: TGTGCCAGCAGTTTAGGAGGGGGCACAGATACGCAGTATTTT. As protein: CASSLGGGTDTQYF.